This TCR beta chain was sequenced during a study of cytomegalovirus exposure and HLA in healthy donors. Whole-study findings and limits: With later analysis, a missense DCLRE1C variant became linked to TCR beta V- and J-gene trimming. The study listed around 150 cytomegalovirus-associated TCR beta chains.

Concerning this clone: Its antigen remains unknown. The junction differs from germline at one of its ends, possibly a read error.

Per the germline V gene, CDR1 is SGHRS and CDR2 is YFSETQ. The CDR3 is 14 amino acids. The PCR had 60 Vbeta and 13 Jbeta primers. Only in-frame clones appear in the TCRdb table, and some are missing; sequencing was by immunoSEQ multiplex PCR. The repertoire holds around 190,000 clones, with roughly 87% as singletons. The V gene is TRBV5-1, the J gene TRBJ1-5; no clear D. The specimen was PBMCs. The TCR sequence derives from a woman between 45 and 60 years old in good health and CMV-seronegative. CDR3 sequence (DNA): TGCACCAGCAGCTTTAGTGCGGAAAATCAGCCCCAGCATTTT. Its translation: CTSSFSAENQPQHF.